Presented here are 23 T cell receptor beta chains from one specimen sequenced in a study of blood T cell repertoires in COVID-19. Measured with immunoSEQ multiplex PCR; TCRdb has only the in-frame clones, and not every one. The sample contains roughly 250,000 clones, about 85% of which appear only once. Specimen: peripheral blood. These receptors all come from a man in his forties with acute or convalescent COVID-19.

V usage is TRBV14 and J usage is TRBJ2-1; D ambiguous. V dropped 4 bases and J dropped 8 bases, with 18 bases sitting between them. CDR3 length equals 15 residues. Germline CDR1 is SGHDN and CDR2 is FVKESK. The CDR3 DNA reads as TGTGCCAGCAGCCCGCCGCTAACTCATACGGATGAGCAGTTCTTC. Protein sequence: CASSPPLTHTDEQFF.

The chain uses TRBV5-6 and TRBJ2-4, with D possibly matching TRBD2 (5 bases). V lost 5 bases to trimming and J lost 1 base, with 10 bases between them. CDR1 and CDR2 (germline): SGHDT, YYEEEE. The CDR3 sequence is 14 residues long. The CDR3 loop is CASRLGSAKNIQYF. In DNA, the CDR3 is TGTGCCAGCAGACTAGGCAGCGCCAAAAACATTCAGTACTTC.

V and J are TRBV29-1 and TRBJ1-1, with 8 bases aligning to TRBD1. The CDR3 runs 13 residues. CDR1 SQVTM and CDR2 ANQGSEA come from the germline V gene. Trimming took 5 bases from V and 10 from J; bases not matched to a gene: 12. The CDR3 DNA follows: TGCAGCGTTTTAGGACAGGGTACGCGGACAGCTTTCTTT. Encoded protein: CSVLGQGTRTAFF.

V and J are TRBV19 and TRBJ1-6, with 8 positions matching TRBD1. V was pared by 7 bases and J by 7 bases, with 9 bases of the junction left unmatched. The V gene's germline CDR1 is LNHDA and CDR2 SQIVND (reference sequence). CDR3 length: 15 residues. The CDR3 region is CASNTGTGANSPLHF. The CDR3 region has the DNA TGTGCCAGTAATACCGGGACAGGAGCAAATTCACCCCTCCACTTT.

This chain joins TRBV5-8 and TRBJ2-1; 12 bases are a match to TRBD2. Germline V gives CDR1 SGHTS, CDR2 YDEGEE. This CDR3 is built from 15 residues. Trimming took 1 base from V and 7 from J; bases not matched to a gene: 3. CDR3 DNA: TGTGCCAGCAGCTTGTTGCTAGCGGGGGGGAATGAGCAGTTCTTC. Protein product: CASSLLLAGGNEQFF.

This clone came up once. V and J are TRBV9 and TRBJ1-1; tentative D call: TRBD1 (5 bases). The CDR3 totals 15 residues. Per the germline V gene, CDR1 is SGDLS and CDR2 is YYNGEE. The V and J ends lost 0 bases and 2 bases respectively, with 11 bases between them. CDR3 nucleotide sequence: TGTGCCAGCAGCGTAGACGGACAATTAAACACTGAAGCTTTCTTT. This encodes CASSVDGQLNTEAFF.

This clone appeared a few times. The CDR3 DNA reads TGTGCCAGCAGCGAAAGGGGGGGCTTCACTGAAGCTTTCTTT. Its protein product is CASSERGGFTEAFF. The chain recombines TRBV2 with TRBJ1-1, with D possibly being TRBD1 (6 bases). The V gene's germline CDR1 is SNHLY and CDR2 FYNNEI. The CDR3 runs 14 residues. The V gene lost 6 bases and the J gene lost 4 bases, with 15 bases spanning the gap.

The table lists this clone with a count of one. V is TRBV10-3 and J is TRBJ2-2; 13 bases align to TRBD2. The CDR3 is 16 residues long. Germline V lookup: CDR1 ENHRY, CDR2 SYGVKD. J gave up 7 bases and V 3 bases, and 5 bases lay outside the gene matches. CDR3 DNA sequence: TGTGCCATCAGTGACGGACTAGCGGGGGTAGTCGGGGAGCTGTTTTTT. Amino acid sequence: CAISDGLAGVVGELFF.

This clone has only one observation. V is TRBV28 and J is TRBJ2-7; D may be TRBD1 (5 bases). The germline CDR1 and CDR2 sequences are MDHEN and SYDVKM. The CDR3 length is 13 residues. Trimming removed 7 bases from V and 2 bases from J, with 12 bases in between. In DNA, the CDR3 is TGTGCCAGCAAAAGGGGAATCACCTACGAGCAGTACTTC. It yields the protein CASKRGITYEQYF.

V gene TRBV20-1 combines with J gene TRBJ1-1, with TRBD1 matching 8 bases. V shed 6 bases and J 12 bases; nucleotides not matched to a gene: 9. Germline CDR1 and CDR2: DFQATT and SNEGSKA (reference sequence). The CDR3 length is 11 residues. CDR3: CSAPRDRGPFF. In DNA form, the CDR3 reads TGCAGTGCACCCAGAGACAGGGGTCCTTTCTTT.

This clone was seen a single time. V is TRBV28 and J is TRBJ1-1; D remains ambiguous. The V gene's germline CDR1 is MDHEN and CDR2 SYDVKM. Trimming left V 8 bases short and J 4 bases short, with 11 bases between. The CDR3 length is 12 residues. CDR3 sequence (DNA): TGTGCCAGCGGGTCCCGGGGCACTGAAGCTTTCTTT. It is translated as CASGSRGTEAFF.

V usage is TRBV6-6 and J usage is TRBJ1-3; D is perhaps TRBD1 (6 bases). Trimming shortened V by 11 bases and J by 2 bases, and 16 bases separated the two germline ends. This CDR3 spans 14 amino acids. In germline, CDR1 is MNHNY, CDR2 SVGAGI (reference sequence). Written as DNA, the CDR3 is TGTGCCGCCTCAGGAGCAGGGGCTGGAAACACCATATATTTT. Its protein product is CAASGAGAGNTIYF.

The chain carries TRBV19 and TRBJ2-1; 8 bases are a match to TRBD2. The CDR3 is 13 amino acids. Germline V gene sequence: CDR1 LNHDA, CDR2 SQIVND (reference sequence). J lost 9 bases, V lost 4 bases, and 5 bases had no gene match. CDR3 protein: CASSNGRGTEQFF. CDR3 DNA sequence: TGTGCCAGTAGTAACGGGAGGGGGACTGAGCAGTTCTTC.

The chain couples TRBV6-5 to TRBJ2-3, with D maybe TRBD1 (5 bases). Germline V gene lookup returns CDR1 MNHEY and CDR2 SVGAGI. The CDR3 is 10 amino acids. V gave up 7 bases and J gave up 6 bases, with 5 bases separating them. This CDR3 is CASKGDTQYF. The DNA of the CDR3 is TGTGCCAGCAAGGGGGATACGCAGTATTTT.

This clone occurred once. The chain has TRBV15 and TRBJ2-1, with no clear D. Germline CDR1 reads LNHNV; CDR2 reads YYDKDF (reference sequence). The V end was cut by 0 bases, the J end by 10 bases, with 10 bases between. The CDR3 length is 13 residues. The chain's CDR3 is CATSRDGLSEQFF. In DNA form, the CDR3 reads TGTGCCACCAGCAGAGATGGGCTAAGCGAGCAGTTCTTC.

The chain has TRBV27 and TRBJ2-3, with 8 bases lining up with TRBD2. Germline lookup yields CDR1 MNHEY and CDR2 SMNVEV (reference sequence). Unmatched junction bases numbered 7, after V lost 3 bases and J lost 5 bases. This CDR3 has 15 amino acids. CDR3 region: CASSFWRGVGDTQYF. CDR3 DNA sequence: TGTGCCAGCAGTTTCTGGCGGGGGGTGGGAGATACGCAGTATTTT.

The chain combines TRBV28 with TRBJ1-2; tentative D call: TRBD1 (6 bases). This CDR3 has 14 residues. Trimming removed 6 bases from V and 8 bases from J, with 19 bases in between. Germline loops: CDR1 MDHEN, CDR2 SYDVKM. The CDR3 reads CASRPGVEVLGYTF. As DNA, the CDR3 is TGTGCCAGCAGGCCAGGGGTAGAGGTGTTGGGCTACACCTTC.

The genes are TRBV4-2 and TRBJ1-2; 7 nucleotides line up with TRBD1. CDR1 LGHNA and CDR2 YNFKEQ come from the germline V gene. J lost 8 bases, V lost 0 bases, and 12 bases had no gene match. This CDR3 contains 16 residues. CDR3 coding DNA: TGTGCCAGCAGCCAAGAGGGGATGGAGGGGGCCCGAGGCTACACCTTC. It specifies CASSQEGMEGARGYTF.

This clone was detected once. This chain connects TRBV7-3 to TRBJ2-1, with TRBD2 identical over 9 bases. This CDR3 has 16 residues. V trimming: 1 base; J trimming: 8 bases; junction bases outside the gene matches: 9. Per germline, CDR1 SGHTA and CDR2 FQGTGA. Written as DNA, the CDR3 is TGTGCCAGCAGCTTAAGAGGAGGACTAGCGTTAGATGAGCAGTTCTTC. Protein product: CASSLRGGLALDEQFF.

The chain combines TRBV18 with TRBJ1-2; the match to TRBD1 covers 7 bases. Germline V gene lookup returns CDR1 KGHSH and CDR2 LQKENI. This CDR3 spans 15 amino acids. Trimming took 3 bases from V and 6 from J; bases not matched to a gene: 10. In DNA, the CDR3 is TGTGCCAGCTCACCCGCCTCGGCAGGGGGAAATGGCTACACCTTC. Its translation: CASSPASAGGNGYTF.

The CDR3: CASSQGVQAEKLFF. The CDR3 DNA follows: TGTGCCAGCAGCCAAGGAGTCCAGGCGGAAAAACTGTTTTTT. The V call is TRBV3-1 (or the pseudogene TRBV3-2), the J call TRBJ1-4; D is undetermined. Germline CDR1 LGHDT, CDR2 YNNKEL (reference sequence). The V gene lost 1 base and the J gene lost 8 bases, with 11 bases spanning the gap. The CDR3 is made up of 14 amino acids.

This chain joins TRBV21-1 and TRBJ1-1; TRBD1 was called by the table and not checked on the DNA. TRBV21-1 is a recognized pseudogene. The CDR3 contains 13 residues. The chain's CDR3 is CASSKEGGQKAFF. The CDR3 region has the DNA TGTGCCAGCAGCAAAGAAGGTGGGCAGAAGGCTTTCTTT.

This clone showed up just a few times. The chain combines TRBV7-3 with TRBJ2-3, with D perhaps TRBD1 (5 bases). The CDR3 is made up of 13 amino acids. The germline CDR1 and CDR2 sequences are SGHTA and FQGTGA. Trimming took off 3 bases at V and 3 bases at J, with 7 bases between the two ends. The CDR3 loop is CASSLDTTDTQYF. In DNA form, the CDR3 reads TGTGCCAGCAGCTTGGACACTACAGATACGCAGTATTTT.